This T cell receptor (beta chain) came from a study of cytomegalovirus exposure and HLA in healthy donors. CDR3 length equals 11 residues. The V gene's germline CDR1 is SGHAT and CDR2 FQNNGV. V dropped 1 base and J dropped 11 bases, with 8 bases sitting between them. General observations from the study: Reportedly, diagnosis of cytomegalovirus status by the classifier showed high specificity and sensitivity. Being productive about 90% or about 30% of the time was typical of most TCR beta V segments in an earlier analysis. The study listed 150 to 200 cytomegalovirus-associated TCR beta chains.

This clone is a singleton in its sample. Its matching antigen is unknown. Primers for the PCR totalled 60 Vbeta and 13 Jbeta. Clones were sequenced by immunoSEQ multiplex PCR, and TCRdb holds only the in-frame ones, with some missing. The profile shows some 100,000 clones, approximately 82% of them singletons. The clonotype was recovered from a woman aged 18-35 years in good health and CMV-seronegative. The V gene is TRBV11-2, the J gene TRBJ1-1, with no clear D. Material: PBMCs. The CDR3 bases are TGTGCCAGCAGCTTAGCTGGCCTCGCTTTCTTT. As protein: CASSLAGLAFF.